The rows below give T cell receptor beta chains drawn from one sample of a study of OX40 agonist ivuxolimab in advanced cancers. Clones were read by immunoSEQ multiplex PCR, and TCRdb kept only the in-frame ones, dropping some. The sample shows about 6,500 clones, roughly 71% of them seen only once. The starting material was CD4+ or CD8+ T cells sorted from blood, obtained in a trial of the OX40 agonist ivuxolimab. Every receptor here comes from an adult with an advanced solid tumor such as melanoma, head and neck, liver or kidney cancer. Both conserved end residues are part of each CDR3. Fields, in order: V gene, D gene, clone size, J gene, CDR3 protein. The D gene is left open where the match is weak. Only some rows state a clone size, as once, few, many or a class for expanded clones.

TRBV27,NA,NA,TRBJ1-1,CASSPLGGVGTEAFF
TRBV11-2,NA,NA,TRBJ2-7,CASSLYGGPQDEQYF
TRBV6-6,TRBD1,NA,TRBJ1-5,CASSDRGRDQPQHF
TRBV7-8,TRBD2,NA,TRBJ2-1,CASSLAGLKFYNEQFF
TRBV5-1,TRBD1,NA,TRBJ2-7,CASSSRTGAYEQYF
TRBV6-1,TRBD1,few,TRBJ1-2,CASSEAFPDRAWGYTF
TRBV15,TRBD2,NA,TRBJ2-1,CATSRDRLAGAHNEQFF
TRBV6-1,NA,NA,TRBJ1-2,CASVLPGGYGYTF
TRBV7-6,NA,NA,TRBJ1-2,CASSLVPGGGIGGYTF
TRBV11-3,NA,NA,TRBJ2-1,CASSLGLAYNNEQFF
TRBV6-6,TRBD1,medium-sized,TRBJ1-6,CASSDRGHSPLHF
TRBV7-9,NA,NA,TRBJ2-1,CASSYYNEQFF
TRBV29-1,NA,NA,TRBJ2-3,CSVLGADTQYF
TRBV28,NA,NA,TRBJ2-5,CASSSSKRIQETQYF
TRBV4-1,TRBD1,once,TRBJ2-3,CASSQLSGQGSDAQYF
TRBV5-1,NA,NA,TRBJ1-1,CASRRGGPYTEAFF
TRBV10-3,NA,NA,TRBJ2-7,CAISEDATEQYF
TRBV25-1,NA,NA,TRBJ2-3,CASSIGGTLKLTDTQYF
TRBV2,TRBD1,few,TRBJ1-5,CASSEWQGENQPQHF
TRBV29-1,NA,NA,TRBJ1-5,CSVAQGNQPQHF
TRBV27,TRBD1,NA,TRBJ1-2,CASSQQGTGRGGYTF
TRBV27,TRBD2,NA,TRBJ2-1,CASSSGTSGGNEQFF
TRBV29-1,NA,medium-sized,TRBJ2-3,CSVDKDTQYF
TRBV9,NA,NA,TRBJ2-1,CASSVGLSLNEQFF
TRBV7-3,NA,NA,TRBJ2-7,CASSFSSLAYEQYF
TRBV28,NA,NA,TRBJ1-2,CASSLGRIYGYTF
TRBV4-3,NA,NA,TRBJ1-4,CASSQDGDTNEKLFF
TRBV27,NA,NA,TRBJ1-5,CASSFIGVLGNQPQHF
TRBV15,TRBD1,NA,TRBJ2-1,CATSRGTGGYNEQFF
TRBV7-6,TRBD1,NA,TRBJ2-3,CASSAGQGGFLRESTDTQYF
TRBV28,NA,few,TRBJ1-3,CASSLYGTLSGNTIYF
TRBV7-8,NA,NA,TRBJ2-7,CATEGSKYEQYF
TRBV9,NA,NA,TRBJ2-3,CASSVPGQVEDTQYF
TRBV5-1,NA,NA,TRBJ1-5,CASRLAPAGAYSNQPQHF
TRBV11-3,NA,few,TRBJ2-3,CASSRGTDTQYF
TRBV19,NA,NA,TRBJ2-5,CASSIMEETQYF
TRBV7-2,TRBD1,few,TRBJ2-7,CASSLAGQETYEQYF
TRBV6-5,TRBD1,medium-sized,TRBJ2-7,CASSASTGFYEQYF
TRBV4-2,TRBD2,NA,TRBJ2-1,CASSQDRVAGGYNEQFF
TRBV7-2,NA,NA,TRBJ2-1,CASSWGHRGNEQFF
TRBV6-5,NA,few,TRBJ2-5,CASSYLAGEHQETQYF
TRBV9,NA,few,TRBJ2-5,CASSPPASQETQYF
TRBV5-4,NA,NA,TRBJ1-2,CASSLALSGTDGYTF
TRBV27,NA,NA,TRBJ2-3,CASRAQTGFADTQYF
TRBV21-1,NA,NA,TRBJ2-7,CASSRHPEREQYF
TRBV7-8,NA,NA,TRBJ2-7,CASSLERSEQYF
TRBV4-2,NA,once,TRBJ2-2,CASSQVGELFF